The subject of this entry is one TCR beta chain. Participants, patients aged 18 to 65, had newly diagnosed hyperthyroidism with a duration under 2 months. Uncontrolled infection, other autoimmune disease, pregnancy or lactation barred patients from enrollment. For the diagnoses, clinical symptoms, serum thyroxine and TRAb, thyroid ultrasound and orbital computed tomography were used. Sampled blood dates from first hyperthyroidism diagnosis, and it precedes any ophthalmopathy symptoms. These data belong to a study of T cells in Graves' hyperthyroidism and ophthalmopathy. Template material for amplifying TCR beta CDR3 regions consisted of RNA transcripts. A set of HTBI primers served as the primers for a first-round RT-PCR of the TCR CDR3. TCRdb reanalysed the multiplex PCR reads using MiXCR and keeps one entry per CDR3 protein. The sample has fewer than 450,000 distinct CDR3 sequences; 15% to 20% are singletons.

The V gene's germline CDR1 is SQVTM and CDR2 ANQGSEA. The CDR3 has 15 residues. The junction had 10 bases not matched to a gene; V was cut back by 3 bases and J by 2 bases. The chain combines TRBV29-1 with TRBJ2-7, with 7 bases identical to TRBD2. Source material: blood. The TCR comes from a woman younger than 45 with Graves' hyperthyroidism that later progressed to Graves' ophthalmopathy. CDR3 loop: CSVDGAAGATYEQYF. The CDR3 nucleotides are TGCAGCGTTGACGGGGCGGCGGGAGCAACCTACGAGCAGTACTTC.